Listed below are T cell receptor beta chains from one sample, sequenced in a study of shared clonotypes between healthy human individuals. TCRdb's copy holds only in-frame clones and misses some; the assay was immunoSEQ multiplex PCR. The repertoire holds some 660,000 clones, with about 80% as singletons. Sequenced: memory CD4+ T cells sorted from blood. These receptors came from a woman aged 25 to 39 in good health. CDR3s include the opening cysteine and the closing phenylalanine or tryptophan.

CDR3aa	v_gene	j_gene
CASSLRPQDSFSYEQYF	TRBV7-4	TRBJ2-7
CASSEVGGAHTQYF	TRBV6-1	TRBJ2-3
CASSSSQETQYF	TRBV18	TRBJ2-5
CASITTQSRYEQYF	TRBV6-1	TRBJ2-7
CASSQVGSRITDTQYF	TRBV4-2	TRBJ2-3
CASSYGRGVNEQFF	TRBV6-6	TRBJ2-1
CASRYGVFSTDTQYF	TRBV19	TRBJ2-3
CASSVNPIRPQHF	TRBV7-2	TRBJ1-5
CSASGTNSYEQYF	TRBV29-1	TRBJ2-7
CASRTGGAVTEAFF	TRBV19	TRBJ1-1
CASSEGTGGAETQYF	TRBV6-1	TRBJ2-5
CASSPGQTGNTIYF	TRBV9	TRBJ1-3
CASSSTGAPGELFF	TRBV11-3	TRBJ2-2
CASSEGMGFTGELFF	TRBV2	TRBJ2-2
CASSLSQVGTYEQYF	TRBV7-3	TRBJ2-7
CASSERVFEQYF	TRBV2	TRBJ2-7
CASSLPGSWEQYF	TRBV28	TRBJ2-7
CASSLSPGPNQPQHF	TRBV28	TRBJ1-5
CASSGTGNFYEQYF	TRBV6-1	TRBJ2-7
CASSTQTGANVLTF	TRBV19	TRBJ2-6
CASSELGEGQPQHF	TRBV2	TRBJ1-5
CASSTGQGEQFF	TRBV19	TRBJ2-1
CATSKPGQGSYEQYF	TRBV15	TRBJ2-7
CASSPSGRGTDTQYF	TRBV19	TRBJ2-3
CASSPPVGGRNTEAFF	TRBV27	TRBJ1-1
CASGLGDGNTIYF	TRBV10-3	TRBJ1-3
CASIESGGHTGELFF	TRBV28	TRBJ2-2
CSVGGDRHNEQFF	TRBV29-1	TRBJ2-1
CASSEGTKNIQYF	TRBV6-5	TRBJ2-4
CASSAAGASKQYF	TRBV9	TRBJ2-7
CASSLRGTSGRTEQFF	TRBV28	TRBJ2-1
CASSGNLLSTDTQYF	TRBV2	TRBJ2-3
CASSFLSGTGSYNEQFF	TRBV11-2	TRBJ2-1
CASSPGRDQETQYF	TRBV9	TRBJ2-5
CASSLDPQGHGYTF	TRBV11-2	TRBJ1-2
CASSPTGGNEQFF	TRBV5-1	TRBJ2-1
CASSLVTRGNTIYF	TRBV28	TRBJ1-3
CASSGSSYEQYF	TRBV5-4	TRBJ2-7
CASSLPSVREGADTQYF	TRBV28	TRBJ2-3
CASSLPLGGEETQYF	TRBV11-2	TRBJ2-5
CASSHDVGQETPQEQYF	TRBV4-1	TRBJ2-7